Each of the 13 T cell receptor beta chains below was sequenced from the same sample in a study of response to subunit inactivated influenza vaccine. TCRdb used MiXCR to reprocess the RT-PCR reads, holding one entry per CDR3 protein. The sample includes 450,000 to 500,000 distinct CDR3 sequences, about 10% of them seen just once. The source was PBMCs from blood, collected about 40 days after vaccination. These receptors were collected from a man in his forties or fifties who received an inactivated influenza vaccine.

V gene TRBV7-9 combines with J gene TRBJ1-1; TRBD1 matches at 8 bases. The CDR3 is 14 amino acids. Germline trimming cut 5 bases from V and 1 base from J; bases unmatched to any gene: 3. Per germline, CDR1 SEHNR and CDR2 FQNEAQ (reference sequence). CDR3: CASSRGQGNTEAFF. The CDR3 DNA reads as TGTGCCAGCAGCCGAGGACAGGGGAACACTGAAGCTTTCTTT.

The gene calls are TRBV5-1 and TRBJ1-4; D call uncertain. The CDR3 extends over 13 amino acids. Trimming took 0 bases from V and 8 from J, leaving 8 bases between them. CDR1 is SGHRS and CDR2 is YFSETQ in the germline V gene. The CDR3 loop is CASSLDPREKLFF. In DNA, the CDR3 is TGCGCCAGCAGCTTGGATCCCAGGGAAAAACTGTTTTTT.

This chain connects TRBV7-8 to TRBJ2-2, with D unclear. Germline CDR1 SGHVS, CDR2 FQNEAQ. Trimming cost V 4 bases and J 6 bases, with 15 bases left between them. The CDR3 has 15 residues. CDR3 in DNA: TGTGCCAGCAGCTCCGTAAGGTTATCGTCCGGGGAGCTGTTTTTT. Residues: CASSSVRLSSGELFF. The full variable domain, with the rest looked up from reference TRBV7-8 and TRBJ2-2, is GAGVSQSPRYKVAKRGQDVALRCDPISGHVSLFWYQQALGQGPEFLTYFQNEAQLDKSGLPSDRFFAERPEGSVSTLKIQRTQQEDSAVYLCASSSVRLSSGELFFGEGSRLTVL.

This clonotype was counted between two and nine times. The chain recombines TRBV7-6 with TRBJ2-7; 9 bases fit TRBD1. J was trimmed by 3 bases and V by 6 bases; bases with no gene match: 12. The CDR3 runs 16 residues. Germline V CDR1 and CDR2: SGHVS, FNYEAQ. CDR3 sequence reads: CASSANPGQGGYEQYF. CDR3 coding DNA: TGTGCCAGCAGTGCCAACCCGGGACAGGGTGGCTACGAGCAGTACTTC.

The genes are TRBV28 and TRBJ1-2; 12 nucleotides agree with TRBD1. The CDR3 is 17 residues long. The germline V gene encodes CDR1 MDHEN and CDR2 SYDVKM. J was trimmed by 6 bases and V by 7 bases; bases with no gene match: 15. The CDR3 DNA follows: TGTGCCAGCAATCCACACCGGGACAGGGGGCTGGTTGATGGCTACACCTTC. Translated, it gives CASNPHRDRGLVDGYTF.

The J gene is TRBJ1-1, the V gene TRBV12-3 or TRBV12-4; 7 nucleotides match TRBD1. V lost 5 bases and J lost 6; bases outside the gene matches: 12. There are 15 residues in the CDR3. CDR3 in DNA: TGTGCCAGCAGTCGACCCGGGACAGCCAGTCCTGAAGCTTTCTTT. This gives the protein CASSRPGTASPEAFF.

This clonotype turned up a few times. V and J are TRBV2 and TRBJ1-2; 10 bases match TRBD1. This CDR3 comprises 14 residues. Germline V gene lookup returns CDR1 SNHLY and CDR2 FYNNEI. Trimming removed 7 bases from V and 4 bases from J; junction bases left unmatched: 6. The CDR3 region has the DNA TGTGCCAGCACATTGACAGGGGGCTTCTATGGCTACACCTTC. Protein: CASTLTGGFYGYTF.

In DNA form, the CDR3 reads TGTGCCAGCACCTCCGGAGAGACCCAGTACTTC. This sequence encodes CASTSGETQYF. The chain joins TRBV14 to TRBJ2-5; D unclear. This CDR3 spans 11 amino acids. The ends were cut back, 7 bases at V and 4 bases at J, with 7 bases in the middle. Germline V gene data show CDR1 as SGHDN and CDR2 as FVKESK.

Many counts were recorded for this clonotype. The rearrangement uses TRBV4-3 and TRBJ2-7; 10 nucleotides agree with TRBD2. Germline lookup yields CDR1 LGHNA and CDR2 YSLEER. Trimming cost V 0 bases and J 5 bases; bases outside gene matches: 7. The CDR3 covers 16 residues. The CDR3 region has the DNA TGCGCCAGCAGCCAAGATCGAGCGGGAGGGATCGACGAGCAGTACTTC. Residues: CASSQDRAGGIDEQYF.

In its sample, this clonotype was seen a few times. The chain has TRBV27 and TRBJ2-3; D possibly matches TRBD1 or TRBD2 (6 bases each). The CDR3 covers 15 residues. V was cut by 6 bases and J by 2 bases, with 15 bases left in between. CDR1 MNHEY and CDR2 SMNVEV come from the germline V gene (reference sequence). As DNA, the CDR3 is TGTGCCAGCAGCCGAAGGGGGGCAAACACAGATACGCAGTATTTT. It translates to CASSRRGANTDTQYF.

The chain recombines TRBV6-1 with TRBJ2-6, with D perhaps matching TRBD1 or TRBD2 (5 bases each). Per the germline V gene, CDR1 is MNHNS and CDR2 is SASEGT. CDR3 length equals 15 residues. Trimming pared 7 bases from V and 4 bases from J, leaving 14 bases between. The CDR3 loop is CASTSGGTGANVLTF. The CDR3 coding sequence is TGTGCCAGCACCAGTGGGGGAACCGGGGCCAACGTCCTGACTTTC.

V is TRBV10-3 and J is TRBJ1-5, with no clear D. Looked up from germline, CDR1 is ENHRY and CDR2 is SYGVKD. The germline V and J ends were trimmed by 3 bases and 0 bases, with 15 bases remaining between them. The CDR3 length is 17 residues. The CDR3, as DNA: TGTGCCATCAGTGATGCCCCGGGCCCAGCTAGCAATCAGCCCCAGCATTTT. This sequence encodes CAISDAPGPASNQPQHF.

This clonotype was detected ten times or more. This chain links TRBV10-3 with TRBJ2-2, with D maybe TRBD1 (6 bases). Germline CDR1 and CDR2: ENHRY and SYGVKD. Trimming cost V 5 bases and J 6 bases, with 16 bases left between them. This CDR3 comprises 15 residues. The CDR3 reads CAISSGTPSSGELFF. The CDR3 nucleotides read TGTGCCATCAGTTCCGGGACACCCTCTTCCGGGGAGCTGTTTTTT.